The rows below give T cell receptor beta chains drawn from one sample of a study of T cell responses to AZD1222 COVID-19 vaccine. Some clones are missing from TCRdb's copy, which holds only in-frame ones; the method was immunoSEQ multiplex PCR. The sample gives tens of thousands of clones, 90% of which show up once; about 3% is in the top ten. Sequencing was performed on peripheral blood, taken 28 days after the second AZD1222 dose. These receptors all stem from an adult who received the AZD1222 COVID-19 vaccine. Both conserved end residues are part of each CDR3. Each record gives: J gene, V gene, CDR3 protein.

TRBJ1-4 | TRBV29-1 | CSALSQEKLFF
TRBJ1-1 | TRBV12-3/TRBV12-4 | CASSLSRRAFF
TRBJ1-4 | TRBV6-5 | CASSYSAPTNEKLFF
TRBJ2-7 | TRBV10-3 | CAISPQVGRKNEQYF
TRBJ2-5 | TRBV28 | CASSQTRMGQYF
TRBJ2-7 | TRBV6-5 | CASRPTGDWGEQYF
TRBJ1-4 | TRBV19 | CASSRQGGEKLFF
TRBJ1-1 | TRBV12-5 | CASGMGEGKAFF
TRBJ1-2 | TRBV13 | CASSLGAGDIYGYTF
TRBJ2-7 | TRBV30 | CASRGAGYEQYF
TRBJ1-4 | TRBV3-1/TRBV3-2 | CASSQGGLGEKLFF
TRBJ1-2 | TRBV7-9 | CASSIGEGDGGYTF
TRBJ2-5 | TRBV11-2 | CASSPRWTEQETQYF
TRBJ2-3 | TRBV5-1 | CASSSVELTDTQYF
TRBJ1-5 | TRBV5-1 | CASSLYGGANSNQPQHF
TRBJ1-2 | TRBV5-1 | CARARSYTF
TRBJ2-7 | TRBV27 | CASSSLAVTYEQYF
TRBJ1-1 | TRBV7-8 | CASSLVLQMNTEAFF
TRBJ2-1 | TRBV12-5 | CASGFPSRGGQSYNEQFF
TRBJ2-5 | TRBV12-3/TRBV12-4 | CASSRQLQETQYF
TRBJ2-7 | TRBV6-5 | CASSVRDSEQYF
TRBJ1-3 | TRBV29-1 | CSVVGGSDTIYF
TRBJ1-1 | TRBV5-4 | CASSRVTGGTEAFF
TRBJ2-2 | TRBV2 | CASSERRLQHRELFF
TRBJ2-3 | TRBV11-2 | CASSSYRGRADTQYF
TRBJ1-5 | TRBV7-2 | CASSEEMGQPQHF
TRBJ2-7 | TRBV6-1 | CASSERGGSYEQYF
TRBJ2-5 | TRBV11-3 | CASSQGGSQETQYF
TRBJ1-6 | TRBV5-1 | CASRTGQGAGSPLHF
TRBJ1-6 | TRBV25-1 | CASSEYSDSYNSPLHF
TRBJ1-6 | TRBV7-8 | CASSSIRQESSPLHF
TRBJ1-2 | TRBV11-3 | CASSLIGGQGFGGYTF